This T cell receptor (beta chain) appears in the sequencing data of a study of blood T cell repertoires in COVID-19. Method: immunoSEQ multiplex PCR; TCRdb's copy keeps in-frame clones and lacks some. The sample contains 110,000 or so clones, about 88% of which appear only once. This clonotype was sampled from a woman in her sixties or seventies who had recovered from COVID-19. Specimen: peripheral blood.

This CDR3 is CASARQGAVPDTQYF. The CDR3 DNA reads TGTGCCAGCGCAAGACAGGGGGCGGTACCAGATACGCAGTATTTT. The rearrangement joins TRBV6-4 to TRBJ2-3; 10 positions match TRBD1. CDR1 and CDR2 from the germline V gene are MRHNA and SNTAGT. The J segment lost 4 bases and the V segment lost 8 bases, leaving 9 bases of the junction unmatched. The CDR3 is 15 residues long.